These 5 T cell receptor beta chains were all obtained from the same sample, sequenced in a study of T cell responses to AZD1222 COVID-19 vaccine. Repertoires were generated with immunoSEQ multiplex PCR, while TCRdb's copy carries only in-frame clones and drops some. The sample contains roughly 100,000 clones, 86% of which appear only once. The input for sequencing was peripheral blood, taken on day 0 of AZD1222 vaccination. The source is an adult in good health.

This clone was counted a few times. This sequence joins TRBV6-5 and TRBJ1-2; 8 bases agree with TRBD1. V gave up 2 bases and J gave up 4 bases; unmatched junction bases: 6. Germline-derived CDR1 and CDR2 are MNHEY and SVGAGI. The CDR3 loop spans 15 amino acids. The CDR3 loop reads CASSYAGQGGYGYTF. CDR3 coding DNA: TGTGCCAGCAGTTACGCCGGACAGGGCGGCTATGGCTACACCTTC.

V usage is TRBV7-9 and J usage is TRBJ2-5, with a possible D match to TRBD1 (6 bases). Germline-derived CDR1 and CDR2 are SEHNR and FQNEAQ (reference sequence). This CDR3 contains 14 residues. V lost 3 bases to trimming and J lost 5 bases, with 13 bases between them. The DNA of the CDR3 is TGTGCCAGCAGCTTGGACAGACAGCGGGAGACCCAGTACTTC. It encodes CASSLDRQRETQYF.

This clone was found a few times. The V gene is TRBV6-1, the J gene TRBJ1-5; TRBD1 is a possible D gene (5 bases). Germline V gives CDR1 MNHNS, CDR2 SASEGT. V was shortened by 0 bases and J by 7 bases, with 13 bases between the two germline ends. The CDR3 runs to 15 residues. The CDR3 spells CASSEAPGGKQPQHF. The CDR3 DNA sequence: TGTGCCAGCAGTGAAGCGCCCGGGGGAAAACAGCCCCAGCATTTT.

This clone was seen only once. The V and J genes are TRBV27 and TRBJ1-3, with D possibly being TRBD1 (5 bases). Germline CDR1 and CDR2: MNHEY and SMNVEV (reference sequence). There are 13 residues in the CDR3. The V gene lost 5 bases and the J gene lost 8 bases, with 13 bases spanning the gap. The CDR3 bases are TGTGCCAGCAGTCCGTTTCAGGGACACACCATATATTTT. Its translation is CASSPFQGHTIYF.

V and J are TRBV28 and TRBJ2-4; no reliable D call. Germline loops: CDR1 MDHEN, CDR2 SYDVKM. V lost 5 bases, J lost 7 bases, and 12 bases lay in between. CDR3 size: 13 residues. Written as DNA, the CDR3 is TGTGCCAGCAGTCTCCCAGGTGGGAACATTCAGTACTTC. Residues: CASSLPGGNIQYF. Looking up the rest from reference TRBV28 and TRBJ2-4 gives the full variable domain: DVKVTQSSRYLVKRTGEKVFLECVQDMDHENMFWYRQDPGLGLRLIYFSYDVKMKEKGDIPEGYSVSREKKERFSLILESASTNQTSMYLCASSLPGGNIQYFGAGTRLSVL.